These 24 T cell receptor beta chains share one sample of origin, sequenced in a study of spatial heterogeneity in lung cancer. Time point denoted: blood at routine non-recurrence follow-up after resection. TCRdb analysed the 5' RACE reads with MiXCR anew, one entry per CDR3 protein. The sample lists under 150,000 distinct CDR3 sequences; approximately 11% were seen once. The sample in question was PBMCs, obtained at follow-up. These receptors were taken from a female donor with early-stage non-small cell lung cancer.

In its sample, this clonotype was seen many times. The rearrangement links TRBV29-1 to TRBJ1-1; D gene uncertain. Germline V gives CDR1 SQVTM, CDR2 ANQGSEA. V lost 4 bases, J lost 1 base, and 7 bases lay in between. The CDR3 is 12 residues long. CDR3 nucleotide sequence: TGCAGCGTTGGACCGCCGAACACTGAAGCTTTCTTT. As protein: CSVGPPNTEAFF.

This clonotype has more than one count but fewer than ten. This rearrangement joins TRBV28 to TRBJ1-3; 10 bases are a match to TRBD1. The length of the CDR3 is 15 residues. Germline V CDR1 and CDR2: MDHEN, SYDVKM. The junction had 2 bases not matched to a gene; V was cut back by 6 bases and J by 0 bases. CDR3 bases: TGTGCCAGCAGGGGACAGGGGTCCTCTGGAAACACCATATATTTT. It specifies CASRGQGSSGNTIYF.

This clonotype was picked up a small number of times. This rearrangement joins TRBV10-3 to TRBJ1-1; perhaps TRBD1 as D (5 bases). V was shortened by 9 bases and J by 1 base, with 12 bases between the two germline ends. The CDR3 is 13 amino acids. Germline V gene lookup returns CDR1 ENHRY and CDR2 SYGVKD. In nucleotides, the CDR3 is TGTGCCATGCGGGGCTTCTCGAACACTGAAGCTTTCTTT. This translates into CAMRGFSNTEAFF.

The V call is TRBV11-1, the J call TRBJ1-5, with TRBD1 matching 10 bases. Losses at the gene ends were 5 bases for V and 7 bases for J; bases not matched to a gene: 2. The CDR3 length is 13 residues. Per the germline V gene, CDR1 is SGHAT and CDR2 is FQDESV (reference sequence). The CDR3, as DNA: TGTGCCAGCAGCGGGGACAGGGGACAGCCCCAGCATTTT. Protein sequence: CASSGDRGQPQHF.

This clonotype was counted between two and nine times. The chain combines TRBV7-2 with TRBJ2-1; D possibly corresponds to TRBD2 (5 bases). Germline assignment: CDR1 SGHTA and CDR2 FQGNSA. The V gene lost 1 base and the J gene lost 11 bases, with 12 bases spanning the gap. This CDR3 has 13 residues. The CDR3 DNA follows: TGTGCCAGCAGCTTAGGGGGAGTTACTAAGCAGTTCTTC. Amino acids: CASSLGGVTKQFF.

At least ten counts were recorded for this clonotype. The chain uses TRBV4-2 and TRBJ1-5, with 10 bases aligning to TRBD1. This CDR3 has 14 amino acids. The V segment lost 4 bases and the J segment 4 bases; nucleotides outside the gene matches: 1. Per the germline V gene, CDR1 is LGHNA and CDR2 is YNFKEQ. DNA for the CDR3: TGTGCCAGCAGCCCGGGACAGGGGAATCAGCCCCAGCATTTT. This translates into CASSPGQGNQPQHF.

V gene TRBV7-6 combines with J gene TRBJ2-7; 7 bases map to TRBD1. The V and J ends lost 8 bases and 2 bases, in that order; junction bases with no gene match: 3. The germline V gene has CDR1 SGHVS and CDR2 FNYEAQ. This CDR3 contains 12 residues. The CDR3 is CASGDRTYEQYF. The CDR3 nucleotides read TGTGCCAGCGGGGACAGAACCTACGAGCAGTACTTC. The complete variable domain, with remaining parts taken from reference TRBV7-6 and TRBJ2-7, reads GAGVSQSPRYKVTKRGQDVALRCDPISGHVSLYWYRQALGQGPEFLTYFNYEAQQDKSGLPNDRFSAERPEGSISTLTIQRTEQRDSAMYRCASGDRTYEQYFGPGTRLTVT.

The CDR3 loop is CASKIHSGKEYGYTF. CDR3 sequence (DNA): TGTGCCAGCAAGATACACTCAGGGAAAGAGTATGGCTACACCTTC. The V call is TRBV6-4, the J call TRBJ1-2, with TRBD1 as a possible D gene (5 bases). CDR1 is MRHNA, CDR2 SNTAGT, per germline. CDR3 length equals 15 residues. V dropped 7 bases and J dropped 5 bases, with 20 bases sitting between them.

This clonotype was seen more than once but under ten times. This chain links TRBV4-3 with TRBJ2-1, with 11 bases identical to TRBD2. CDR1 is LGHNA and CDR2 is YSLEER in the germline V gene. V was pared by 4 bases and J by 5 bases, with 10 bases of the junction left unmatched. This CDR3 contains 17 residues. This chain's CDR3 is CASSRTLTSGADNEQFF. The CDR3 nucleotides read TGCGCCAGCAGCCGAACCCTGACTAGCGGGGCGGACAATGAGCAGTTCTTC.

This clonotype was counted many times. V is TRBV5-1 and J is TRBJ2-7; a weak D match, TRBD1 (6 bases). V gave up 1 base and J gave up 5 bases, with 13 bases separating them. Germline V CDR1 and CDR2: SGHRS, YFSETQ. The CDR3 length is 14 residues. The CDR3, as DNA: TGCGCCAGCAGCTTGAGTCCTACAGGGAACGAGCAGTACGTC. Its protein product is CASSLSPTGNEQYV.

This clonotype was counted only a few times. The chain couples TRBV27 to TRBJ2-7, with D unclear. The germline V gene encodes CDR1 MNHEY and CDR2 SMNVEV (reference sequence). V lost 5 bases and J lost 7, with 12 bases in between. The CDR3 has 12 residues. The CDR3: CASSARVGEQYF. CDR3 DNA: TGTGCCAGCAGTGCCCGAGTGGGAGAGCAGTACTTC.

This clonotype was counted only a few times. The chain recombines TRBV18 with TRBJ1-1, with 11 bases lining up with TRBD1. With 2 bases clipped from V and 4 bases from J, the junction kept 0 bases outside the gene matches. Per germline, CDR1 KGHSH and CDR2 LQKENI. The CDR3 runs to 14 residues. The CDR3 protein is CASSPGTGGTEAFF. DNA for the CDR3: TGTGCCAGCTCACCAGGGACAGGGGGCACTGAAGCTTTCTTT.

In its sample, this clonotype was seen once. V is TRBV7-2 and J is TRBJ2-2, with 10 bases lining up with TRBD2. This CDR3 region has 19 residues. The ends lost 2 bases at V and 0 bases at J; junction bases unmatched: 9. Germline-derived CDR1 and CDR2 are SGHTA and FQGNSA. CDR3 DNA: TGTGCCAGCAGCTTACCAAATCTAGGACTAGCGGCGAACACCGGGGAGCTGTTTTTT. Its protein is CASSLPNLGLAANTGELFF.

This clonotype occurred many times. The chain uses TRBV2 and TRBJ2-1; unclear D gene. CDR3 size: 14 residues. The ends were cut back, 9 bases at V and 2 bases at J, with 14 bases in the middle. CDR1 is SNHLY, CDR2 FYNNEI, per germline. The DNA of the CDR3 is TGTGCCAGTGAGGCGGCGGAAACCTACAATGAGCAGTTCTTC. It yields the protein CASEAAETYNEQFF.

This clonotype was recorded a few times. V and J are TRBV27 and TRBJ2-7; 7 bases agree with TRBD2. The germline gives CDR1 MNHEY, CDR2 SMNVEV (reference sequence). The CDR3 consists of 15 residues. The V gene end was trimmed by 1 base and the J gene end by 2 bases; junction bases not matched to a gene: 5. CDR3 DNA sequence: TGTGCCAGCAGTTTATGGGGAGGGCAAACCTACGAGCAGTACTTC. This sequence encodes CASSLWGGQTYEQYF.

The V gene is TRBV5-1, the J gene TRBJ2-1, with 8 bases aligning to TRBD2. With V trimmed by 0 bases and J by 4 bases, 6 bases remained unmatched. Germline V gene data show CDR1 as SGHRS and CDR2 as YFSETQ. CDR3 length: 16 amino acids. CDR3 sequence (DNA): TGCGCCAGCAGCTTGGGTTTAGCGGGAACTTACAATGAGCAGTTCTTC. It codes for CASSLGLAGTYNEQFF.

This clonotype was seen many times. This sequence joins TRBV29-1 and TRBJ2-4; maybe TRBD2 (5 bases). Germline V gives CDR1 SQVTM, CDR2 ANQGSEA. The CDR3 sequence is 11 residues long. Trimming shortened V by 4 bases and J by 10 bases, and 11 bases separated the two germline ends. The CDR3 here is CSVAEVEIQYF. The CDR3 region has the DNA TGCAGCGTTGCGGAGGTGGAGATTCAGTACTTC.

This clonotype showed up many times. The chain recombines TRBV5-5 with TRBJ1-4; 9 nucleotides match TRBD1. Germline V gives CDR1 SGHKS, CDR2 YYEKEE (reference sequence). Trimming took 5 bases from V and 6 from J; bases not matched to a gene: 8. The CDR3 is 15 residues long. The CDR3 DNA reads TGTGCCAGCAGTCTTGTTGGGGACAGGGATGAAAAACTGTTTTTT. It encodes CASSLVGDRDEKLFF.

This clonotype has only a few counts. The genes are TRBV6-5 and TRBJ2-6; D remains ambiguous. Germline CDR1 MNHEY, CDR2 SVGAGI. There are 14 residues in the CDR3. V lost 0 bases, J lost 2 bases, and 2 bases lay in between. CDR3 sequence reads: CASSYSTGANVLTF. Written as DNA, the CDR3 is TGTGCCAGCAGTTACTCGACTGGGGCCAACGTCCTGACTTTC.

This clonotype showed up many times. The rearrangement uses TRBV20-1 and TRBJ1-5; tentative D call: TRBD1 (5 bases). Trimming took 1 base from V and 8 from J, leaving 12 bases between them. Germline-derived CDR1 and CDR2 are DFQATT and SNEGSKA (reference sequence). The CDR3 contains 13 residues. CDR3 sequence reads: CSARAQGAEPQHF. As DNA, the CDR3 is TGCAGTGCTAGAGCGCAGGGAGCCGAGCCCCAGCATTTT.

This clonotype has only a few counts. The chain links TRBV7-2 to TRBJ2-7; 13 bases match TRBD2. The CDR3 is 15 residues long. Looked up from germline, CDR1 is SGHTA and CDR2 is FQGNSA. The V and J ends lost 5 bases and 6 bases, in that order; junction bases with no gene match: 7. CDR3 nucleotide sequence: TGTGCCAGCAGCCCCCGGACTAGCGGGAGACGCGAGCAGTACTTC. Amino acids: CASSPRTSGRREQYF.

This clonotype was seen a handful of times. The rearrangement links TRBV3-1 to TRBJ1-1; unclear D gene. Germline V lookup: CDR1 LGHDT, CDR2 YNNKEL (reference sequence). The CDR3 spans 14 residues. The germline V and J ends were trimmed by 6 bases and 6 bases, with 17 bases remaining between them. The CDR3 loop reads CASRLRAAGPEAFF. CDR3 bases: TGTGCCAGCAGACTGCGGGCCGCAGGTCCTGAAGCTTTCTTT.

The table lists this clonotype with a few counts. This chain connects TRBV7-9 to TRBJ1-1; D perhaps matches TRBD1 (6 bases). V lost 4 bases, J lost 10 bases, and 13 bases lay in between. The CDR3 is made up of 12 amino acids. Germline assignment: CDR1 SEHNR and CDR2 FQNEAQ (reference sequence). In DNA, the CDR3 is TGTGCCAGCAGCTCCAAGGGGGTTATAGCTTTCTTT. Amino acid sequence: CASSSKGVIAFF. Full variable domain (missing parts from reference TRBV7-9 and TRBJ1-1): DTGVSQNPRHKITKRGQNVTFRCDPISEHNRLYWYRQTLGQGPEFLTYFQNEAQLEKSRLLSDRFSAERPKGSFSTLEIQRTEQGDSAMYLCASSSKGVIAFFGQGTRLTVV.

V gene TRBV20-1 combines with J gene TRBJ2-3; D ambiguous. Trimming cost V 1 base and J 6 bases, with 5 bases left between them. The CDR3 contains 11 residues. Germline lookup yields CDR1 DFQATT and CDR2 SNEGSKA (reference sequence). The CDR3 DNA reads TGCAGTGCTAGAGTTTGGGATACGCAGTATTTT. Its protein product is CSARVWDTQYF.